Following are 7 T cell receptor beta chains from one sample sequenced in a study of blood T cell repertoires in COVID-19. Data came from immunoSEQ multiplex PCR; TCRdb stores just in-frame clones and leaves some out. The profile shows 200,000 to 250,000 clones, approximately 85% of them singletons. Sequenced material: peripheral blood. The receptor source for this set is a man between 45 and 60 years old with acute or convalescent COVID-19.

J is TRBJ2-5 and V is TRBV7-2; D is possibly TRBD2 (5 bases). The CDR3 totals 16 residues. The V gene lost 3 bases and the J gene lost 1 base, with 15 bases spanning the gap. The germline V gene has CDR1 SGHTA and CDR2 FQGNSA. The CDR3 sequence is CASSFEGRLRQETQYF. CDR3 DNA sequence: TGTGCCAGCAGCTTTGAGGGAAGACTACGCCAAGAGACCCAGTACTTC.

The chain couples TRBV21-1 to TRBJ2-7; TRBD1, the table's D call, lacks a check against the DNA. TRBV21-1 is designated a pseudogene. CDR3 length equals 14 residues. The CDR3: CASSKDRASYEQYF. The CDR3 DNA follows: TGTGCCAGCAGCAAGGACAGGGCAAGTTACGAGCAGTACTTC.

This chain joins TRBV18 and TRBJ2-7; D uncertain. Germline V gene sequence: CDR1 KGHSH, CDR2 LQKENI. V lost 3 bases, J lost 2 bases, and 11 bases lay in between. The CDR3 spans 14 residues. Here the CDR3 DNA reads TGTGCCAGCTCACCGTGGCAGGCGACCTACGAGCAGTACTTC. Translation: CASSPWQATYEQYF.

CDR3 DNA sequence: TGTGCCAGTTCGCGGACAGGGTTTAAAGAAAAACTGTTTTTT. Residues: CASSRTGFKEKLFF. This rearrangement joins TRBV6-5 to TRBJ1-4; 8 nucleotides agree with TRBD1. V trimming: 9 bases; J trimming: 8 bases; junction bases outside the gene matches: 11. This CDR3 region has 14 residues. Germline loops: CDR1 MNHEY, CDR2 SVGAGI.

The CDR3: CASSIGRTGSYEQYF. CDR3 nucleotide sequence: TGTGCCAGTAGTATTGGCCGGACAGGGAGCTACGAGCAGTACTTC. The chain uses TRBV19 and TRBJ2-7; 8 positions agree with TRBD1. With 3 bases clipped from V and 3 bases from J, the junction kept 7 bases outside the gene matches. The CDR3 is 15 residues long. Germline assignment: CDR1 LNHDA and CDR2 SQIVND (reference sequence).

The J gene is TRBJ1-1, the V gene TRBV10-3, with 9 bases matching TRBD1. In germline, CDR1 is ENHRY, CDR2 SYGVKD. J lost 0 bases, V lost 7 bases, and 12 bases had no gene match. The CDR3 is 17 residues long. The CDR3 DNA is TGTGCCATCAAGGGACAGGGTTATTTCGAGATGAACACTGAAGCTTTCTTT. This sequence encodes CAIKGQGYFEMNTEAFF.

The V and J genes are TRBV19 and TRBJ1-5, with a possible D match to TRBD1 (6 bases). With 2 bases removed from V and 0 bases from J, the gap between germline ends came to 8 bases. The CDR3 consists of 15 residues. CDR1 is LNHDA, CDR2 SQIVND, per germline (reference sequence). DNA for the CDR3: TGTGCCAGTAGTATACACAGGGATAGCAATCAGCCCCAGCATTTT. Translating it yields CASSIHRDSNQPQHF.